This TCR beta chain was sequenced for a study of radiotherapy plus CTLA-4 blockade in lung cancer. Background on the study: Objective responses emerged in roughly 20% of patients, and around 30% attained disease control. Study-level points and caveats: Expansion in blood of tumor-derived TCR clones was seen after radiotherapy plus ipilimumab.

Some clones are missing from TCRdb's copy, which holds only in-frame ones; the method was immunoSEQ multiplex PCR. Here the sample spans 70,000 to 90,000 clones, approximately 78% being singletons. Ipilimumab CTLA-4 blockade and focal radiation were given to patients with chemo-refractory metastatic non-small-cell lung cancer. In regard to this clone: Its cognate antigen is unknown.

The sample was peripheral blood, taken from a patient treated with radiotherapy plus ipilimumab. The TCR originated in a human donor with non-small cell lung cancer who had a complete response to radiotherapy plus ipilimumab.

The CDR3 DNA reads TGTGCCAGCAGTTCGCCGGGACAACGGTTCTTC. Translated, it gives CASSSPGQRFF. J is TRBJ2-1 and V is TRBV6-6, with TRBD1 as a possible D gene (6 bases). The germline V and J ends were trimmed by 4 bases and 15 bases, with 13 bases remaining between them. Germline values: CDR1 MNHNY, CDR2 SVGAGI (reference sequence). The CDR3 runs to 11 residues.